The next 30 T cell receptor beta chains were all read from a single sample in a study of identifying expanded T cells in peripheral blood. The assay was immunoSEQ multiplex PCR, and TCRdb's table has in-frame clones only and misses some. The table shows approximately 85,000 clones, with roughly 91% occurring only once. The sample taken for sequencing was blood. All receptors derive from a person between 18 and 69 years old in good health.

The chain recombines TRBV4-1 with TRBJ1-4; possible D gene TRBD1, 6 bases. The CDR3 extends over 15 amino acids. Deletions cut 0 bases from V and 7 bases from J, with 12 bases between. CDR1 and CDR2 (germline): MGHRA, YSYEKL. Here the CDR3 DNA reads TGCGCCAGCAGCCAAGATAGCCCCAGGGGTGAAAAACTGTTTTTT. This translates into CASSQDSPRGEKLFF.

As concerns this clone: An end of the junction differs from the germline gene, which may be a read error. V usage is TRBV7-8 and J usage is TRBJ2-7, with unresolved D. The CDR3 runs 14 residues. Germline V gene lookup returns CDR1 SGHVS and CDR2 FQNEAQ. CDR3 residues: CASSLGPASLPYDF. CDR3 nucleotide sequence: TGTGCCAGCAGCTTAGGACCAGCGTCCCTCCCTTATGACTTC.

The chain combines TRBV4-3 with TRBJ1-2; TRBD1 is a possible D gene (6 bases). Trimming took off 3 bases at V and 3 bases at J, with 11 bases between the two ends. The CDR3 sequence is 14 residues long. In germline, CDR1 is LGHNA, CDR2 YSLEER. Here the CDR3 reads CASSQARGDYGYTF. CDR3 DNA sequence: TGCGCCAGCAGCCAGGCCAGGGGAGACTATGGCTACACCTTC.

On this clone: This specimen includes other DNA sequences encoding the same CDR3. This chain connects TRBV5-6 to TRBJ2-1; D unresolved. CDR3 length equals 11 residues. V was clipped by 3 bases and J by 4 bases, with 2 bases between them. Germline V gives CDR1 SGHDT, CDR2 YYEEEE. The CDR3 loop reads CASSSYNEQFF. The CDR3 nucleotides are TGTGCCAGCAGCTCGTACAATGAGCAGTTCTTC.

The chain combines TRBV7-2 with TRBJ1-4, with unresolved D. The CDR3 has 13 amino acids. The germline V gene has CDR1 SGHTA and CDR2 FQGNSA. V was pared by 1 base and J by 6 bases, with 6 bases between. The CDR3 loop reads CASSLGRDEKLFF. CDR3 sequence (DNA): TGTGCCAGCAGCTTAGGTCGAGATGAAAAACTGTTTTTT.

The chain uses TRBV6-6 and TRBJ2-7; possibly TRBD1 or TRBD2 for D (5 bases each). The CDR3 length is 11 residues. Germline V gene data show CDR1 as MNHNY and CDR2 as SVGAGI (reference sequence). The V end lost 6 bases, the J end lost 9 bases, and 12 bases lay between the germline ends. The CDR3 is CASRERQGQYF. CDR3 nucleotide sequence: TGTGCCAGCAGGGAGCGGCAGGGGCAGTACTTC.

This chain joins TRBV20-1 and TRBJ1-2; 7 bases align to TRBD1. Per the germline V gene, CDR1 is DFQATT and CDR2 is SNEGSKA (reference sequence). V shed 6 bases and J 4 bases; nucleotides not matched to a gene: 2. The CDR3 totals 11 residues. Here the CDR3 DNA reads TGCAGTGCAGGACAGGTCTATGGCTACACCTTC. The encoded protein is CSAGQVYGYTF.

V usage is TRBV7-9 and J usage is TRBJ1-3; the D gene is possibly TRBD1 (5 bases). Per germline, CDR1 SEHNR and CDR2 FQNEAQ (reference sequence). V was shortened by 3 bases and J by 0 bases, with 15 bases between the two germline ends. The CDR3 is 17 residues long. The CDR3 DNA reads as TGTGCCAGCAGCTTCTCGGGACGGCACAACTCTGGAAACACCATATATTTT. Residues: CASSFSGRHNSGNTIYF.

Points on this clone: At one boundary the junction diverges from the germline segment, which might be a read error. The rearrangement joins TRBV7-9 to TRBJ1-1, with 8 bases aligning to TRBD1. The V gene's germline CDR1 is SEHNR and CDR2 FQNEAQ (reference sequence). The CDR3 length is 10 residues. DNA for the CDR3: TGTGCCAGCAGTACACAGGGGGGGATCTTT. Its protein product is CASSTQGGIF.

This chain joins TRBV5-1 and TRBJ2-5; D might be TRBD2 (5 bases). CDR1 SGHRS and CDR2 YFSETQ come from the germline V gene. The CDR3 covers 14 residues. Between the trimmed V and J ends, which lost 0 bases and 4 bases, there was a span of 10 bases. CDR3 bases: TGCGCCAGCAGCTTGGTTGCGGCGGGAGAGACCCAGTACTTC. Its protein product is CASSLVAAGETQYF. Full variable domain (outside the CDR3, taken from reference TRBV5-1 and TRBJ2-5): KAGVTQTPRYLIKTRGQQVTLSCSPISGHRSVSWYQQTPGQGLQFLFEYFSETQRNKGNFPGRFSGRQFSNSRSEMNVSTLELGDSALYLCASSLVAAGETQYFGPGTRLLVL.

J is TRBJ1-6 and V is TRBV2, with D unclear. Trimming removed 7 bases at V and 7 bases at J, with 11 bases between. CDR3 length: 13 amino acids. Germline V lookup: CDR1 SNHLY, CDR2 FYNNEI. The CDR3 spells CASTFPANSPLHF. DNA of the CDR3: TGTGCCAGCACCTTTCCCGCAAATTCACCCCTCCACTTT. The full variable domain, in which reference TRBV2 and TRBJ1-6 provide the parts outside the CDR3, is EPEVTQTPSHQVTQMGQEVILRCVPISNHLYFYWYRQILGQKVEFLVSFYNNEISEKSEIFDDQFSVERPDGSNFTLKIRSTKLEDSAMYFCASTFPANSPLHFGNGTRLTVT.

The V call is TRBV9, the J call TRBJ2-3, with TRBD1 as a possible D gene (5 bases). This CDR3 has 15 amino acids. Trimming removed 3 bases at V and 1 base at J, with 12 bases between. Per the germline V gene, CDR1 is SGDLS and CDR2 is YYNGEE. In DNA, the CDR3 is TGTGCCAGCAGCGCCTATGGGGCCGGCACAGATACGCAGTATTTT. Translated, it gives CASSAYGAGTDTQYF.

The genes are TRBV19 and TRBJ1-6; D ambiguous. Trimming removed 6 bases from V and 0 bases from J, with 15 bases in between. CDR1 and CDR2 (germline): LNHDA, SQIVND (reference sequence). CDR3 length equals 17 residues. As DNA, the CDR3 is TGTGCCAGTAGCCCGAGGACGGGTATCTCCTATAATTCACCCCTCCACTTT. It specifies CASSPRTGISYNSPLHF.

The chain is built from TRBV18 and TRBJ1-6; possible D gene TRBD1, 5 bases. From germline, CDR1 is KGHSH and CDR2 LQKENI. Deletions cut 0 bases from V and 3 bases from J, with 6 bases between. The CDR3 has 15 residues. The CDR3 bases are TGTGCCAGCTCACCACCAAGGGGCTATAATTCACCCCTCCACTTT. Its protein product is CASSPPRGYNSPLHF.

This chain connects TRBV4-1 to TRBJ2-3, with D unclear. V lost 3 bases to trimming and J lost 2 bases, with 9 bases between them. The CDR3 is 14 residues long. The germline V gene encodes CDR1 MGHRA and CDR2 YSYEKL. The CDR3 reads CASSQQKSTDTQYF. Here the CDR3 DNA reads TGCGCCAGCAGCCAGCAAAAATCCACAGATACGCAGTATTTT.

This sequence joins TRBV5-6 and TRBJ1-6; D uncertain. The germline V and J ends were trimmed by 1 base and 8 bases, with 10 bases remaining between them. The CDR3 runs to 14 residues. Germline CDR1 and CDR2: SGHDT and YYEEEE. This chain's CDR3 is CASSLIQADSPLHF. Written as DNA, the CDR3 is TGTGCCAGCAGCTTGATCCAGGCGGATTCACCCCTCCACTTT.

This chain links TRBV4-3 with TRBJ2-7; D gene ambiguous. The CDR3 covers 15 residues. CDR1 is LGHNA, CDR2 YSLEER, per germline. Trimming pared 5 bases from V and 2 bases from J, leaving 16 bases between. This CDR3 reads CASSFELGLAYEQYF. CDR3 DNA sequence: TGCGCCAGCAGCTTCGAGCTAGGTCTTGCCTACGAGCAGTACTTC.

The chain joins TRBV7-9 to TRBJ1-2; 7 bases line up with TRBD1. V lost 5 bases and J lost 4; bases outside the gene matches: 4. This CDR3 has 13 amino acids. Germline CDR1 reads SEHNR; CDR2 reads FQNEAQ (reference sequence). The CDR3 spells CASSPGQIYGYTF. DNA of the CDR3: TGTGCCAGCAGCCCGGGACAGATCTATGGCTACACCTTC. The whole variable domain, remainder taken from reference TRBV7-9 and TRBJ1-2, is DTGVSQNPRHKITKRGQNVTFRCDPISEHNRLYWYRQTLGQGPEFLTYFQNEAQLEKSRLLSDRFSAERPKGSFSTLEIQRTEQGDSAMYLCASSPGQIYGYTFGSGTRLTVV.

This clone is medium-sized by share. The chain employs TRBV30 and TRBJ1-3, with TRBD1 as a possible D gene (6 bases). Per the germline V gene, CDR1 is GTSNPN and CDR2 is SVGIG (reference sequence). The V gene lost 2 bases and the J gene lost 4 bases, with 9 bases spanning the gap. The CDR3 is 13 amino acids. CDR3 coding DNA: TGTGCCTGGAGTCCCACAGGGGGAAACACCATATATTTT. Its translation: CAWSPTGGNTIYF.

The gene calls are TRBV12-5 and TRBJ1-1, with D possibly TRBD1 on 5 matching bases. The CDR3 has 15 residues. Germline values: CDR1 LGHNT, CDR2 FRNRAP. The germline V and J ends were trimmed by 1 base and 0 bases, with 9 bases remaining between them. The CDR3 protein is CASGLGSGMNTEAFF. DNA of the CDR3: TGTGCTAGTGGTTTGGGATCAGGGATGAACACTGAAGCTTTCTTT.

In this sample, this clone turned up a few times. The V call is TRBV5-1, the J call TRBJ2-7; 9 positions match TRBD1. Germline CDR1 and CDR2: SGHRS and YFSETQ. V lost 4 bases and J lost 2; bases outside the gene matches: 7. The CDR3 has 15 amino acids. CDR3 coding DNA: TGCGCCAGCAGCGGATACAGGGGGCAGACCTACGAGCAGTACTTC. Protein product: CASSGYRGQTYEQYF.

The rearrangement uses TRBV7-9 and TRBJ2-1, with TRBD2 matching over 12 bases. The trim removed 5 bases at V and 8 bases at J, leaving 7 bases unmatched. The CDR3 is made up of 15 amino acids. Germline V gene sequence: CDR1 SEHNR, CDR2 FQNEAQ (reference sequence). CDR3 DNA sequence: TGTGCCAGCAGCGAACGGACTAGCGGGGCCCATGAGCAGTTCTTC. Translated, it gives CASSERTSGAHEQFF.

This clone showed up many times. The rearrangement uses TRBV7-2 and TRBJ1-5, with a weak D call TRBD1 (5 bases). Trimming left V 5 bases short and J 9 bases short, with 20 bases between. The CDR3 is made up of 15 amino acids. CDR1 is SGHTA, CDR2 FQGNSA, per germline. The CDR3 region is CASSLGAGGSVPQHF. In DNA, the CDR3 is TGTGCCAGCAGCCTAGGGGCCGGGGGTTCGGTGCCCCAGCATTTT.

The chain employs TRBV25-1 and TRBJ2-7; 8 bases match TRBD1. This CDR3 is 15 amino acids long. V lost 5 bases, J lost 4 bases, and 10 bases stayed unmatched. Looked up from germline, CDR1 is MGHDK and CDR2 is SYGVNS. CDR3 protein: CASSFPGTGLYEQYF. The CDR3 DNA reads TGTGCCAGCAGTTTTCCCGGGACAGGCCTATACGAGCAGTACTTC.

The J gene is TRBJ2-2, the V gene TRBV28; D not resolved. V gave up 2 bases and J gave up 2 bases, with 9 bases separating them. The germline CDR1 and CDR2 sequences are MDHEN and SYDVKM. CDR3 length equals 15 residues. The CDR3 DNA reads as TGTGCCAGCAGTTTAGTCCAGGCCAACACCGGGGAGCTGTTTTTT. This gives the protein CASSLVQANTGELFF.

This chain joins TRBV19 and TRBJ1-1, with D possibly matching TRBD1 (5 bases). Germline CDR1 LNHDA, CDR2 SQIVND (reference sequence). There are 14 residues in the CDR3. V was cut by 3 bases and J by 5 bases, with 13 bases left in between. The CDR3 loop is CASSIGVWGTEAFF. The CDR3 DNA follows: TGTGCCAGTAGTATTGGGGTTTGGGGGACTGAAGCTTTCTTT.

The chain has TRBV19 and TRBJ2-2; D may be TRBD1 (6 bases). The ends were cut back, 2 bases at V and 9 bases at J, with 10 bases in the middle. The CDR3 is 13 amino acids. Germline V CDR1 and CDR2: LNHDA, SQIVND (reference sequence). The CDR3: CASSIQGRRELFF. The CDR3 DNA reads TGTGCCAGTAGTATACAGGGGCGCCGGGAGCTGTTTTTT.

The chain carries TRBV5-4 and TRBJ1-3, with D possibly matching TRBD1 (5 bases). V lost 0 bases and J lost 5, with 9 bases in between. Germline V gives CDR1 SGHNT, CDR2 YYREEE (reference sequence). The CDR3 totals 14 residues. The CDR3 DNA sequence: TGTGCCAGCAGCTTGGCGGGGGGAAGAAACACCATATATTTT. It is translated as CASSLAGGRNTIYF.

A single count supports this clone. The chain employs TRBV11-2 and TRBJ2-7; D call uncertain. Germline CDR1 is SGHAT and CDR2 is FQNNGV. The CDR3 runs to 15 residues. Deletions cut 6 bases from V and 3 bases from J, with 18 bases between. The CDR3 loop is CASRTSPLRNYEQYF. In nucleotides, the CDR3 is TGTGCCAGCAGGACGAGTCCCCTCAGGAACTACGAGCAGTACTTC.

The genes are TRBV5-4 and TRBJ2-5; no clear D. CDR3 length equals 15 residues. Germline assignment: CDR1 SGHNT and CDR2 YYREEE (reference sequence). V was pared by 4 bases and J by 0 bases, with 13 bases between. The CDR3 nucleotides read TGTGCCAGCAGCACGCTGACCGTCGACCAAGAGACCCAGTACTTC. Translated, it gives CASSTLTVDQETQYF.